Sequencing of this T cell receptor beta chain was carried out in a study of metastatic and nonmetastatic thyroid tumors. The overall study: Repertoire data that came from the blood and tumor or nodule tissue of malignant and benign thyroid patients were compared.

Per the study methods: Construction of a distant-metastasis classifier for papillary thyroid cancer relied on CDR3 differences across clinicopathological groups. TCRdb reanalyzed the PCR reads with MiXCR. The V and J calls were determined by TCRdb, not by the authors. The sample lists 11,000 to 15,000 clones, roughly 29% seen once, with nearly 20% in the top ten. The V gene lost 6 bases and the J gene lost 4 bases, with 9 bases spanning the gap. CDR3 length: 13 residues. None of the patients had undergone any treatment ahead of thyroid surgery. General observations from the study: Relative to benign nodules, malignant thyroid tumors were reportedly characterized by significantly elevated TCR beta diversity in blood and tumor.

A word on this clone: Antigen unknown.

The chain uses TRBV12-3 or TRBV12-4 and TRBJ2-2; D remains unclear. Source material: tumor tissue. The clonotype originates from a female donor with papillary thyroid cancer or a benign thyroid nodule (not recorded which). Some clones in this sample may be carry-over from other donors' samples. DNA of the CDR3: TGTGCCAGCAGGTCCTCGGGCACCGGGGAGCTGTTTTTT. It encodes CASRSSGTGELFF.